This T cell receptor (beta chain) was captured in a study of early T cells in non-severe SARS-CoV-2 infection. Study-wide results and limits: A preference for anti-spike CD8 responses marked VDJdb matching, which missed private and CD4 specificities.

From germline, CDR1 is MNHNS and CDR2 SASEGT. J lost 6 bases, V lost 5 bases, and 10 bases had no gene match. This CDR3 has 15 amino acids. With regard to this clonotype: What it binds is not known.

Individual cDNA molecules each received unique molecular identifiers attached to them. One entry per CDR3 protein, called by TCRdb with MiXCR from the 5' RACE reads. The sample has roughly 72,000 distinct CDR3 sequences; roughly 13% are singletons. This receptor was taken from an adult who was a healthcare worker with PCR-confirmed SARS-CoV-2 infection or an uninfected control (not recorded which). Material: whole blood. The V call is TRBV6-1, the J call TRBJ1-1; TRBD1 matches at 9 bases. CDR3 protein: CASSIRDRERPEAFF. The CDR3 coding sequence is TGTGCCAGCAGTATCCGGGACAGGGAGAGACCTGAAGCTTTCTTT.